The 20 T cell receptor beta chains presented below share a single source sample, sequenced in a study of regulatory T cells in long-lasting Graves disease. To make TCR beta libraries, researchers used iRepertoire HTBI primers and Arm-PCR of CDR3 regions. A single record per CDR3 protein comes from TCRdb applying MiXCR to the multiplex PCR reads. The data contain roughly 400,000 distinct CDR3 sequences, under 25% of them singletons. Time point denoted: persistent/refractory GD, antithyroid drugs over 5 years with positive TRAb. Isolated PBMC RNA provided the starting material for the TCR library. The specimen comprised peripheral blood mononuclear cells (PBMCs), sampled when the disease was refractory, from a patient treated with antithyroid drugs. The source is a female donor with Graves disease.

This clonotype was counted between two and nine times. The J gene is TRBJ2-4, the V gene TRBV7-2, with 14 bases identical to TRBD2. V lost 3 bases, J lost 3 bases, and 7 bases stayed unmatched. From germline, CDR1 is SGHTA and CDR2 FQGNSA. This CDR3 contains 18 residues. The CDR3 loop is CASSFAGLAGVGKNIQYF. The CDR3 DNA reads TGTGCCAGCAGCTTCGCGGGACTAGCGGGAGTGGGCAAAAACATTCAGTACTTC.

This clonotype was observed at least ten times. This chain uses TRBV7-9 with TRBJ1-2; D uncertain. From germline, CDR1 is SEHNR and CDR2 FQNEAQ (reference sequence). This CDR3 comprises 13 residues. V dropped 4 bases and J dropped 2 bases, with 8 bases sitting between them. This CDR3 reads CASSSQENYGYTF. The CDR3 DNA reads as TGTGCCAGCAGCTCTCAGGAGAACTATGGCTACACCTTC.

CDR3 nucleotide sequence: TGCAGTGCGAGCATGCCAGGGTTCTCCTACGAGCAGTACTTC. Amino acid sequence: CSASMPGFSYEQYF. The rearrangement uses TRBV20-1 and TRBJ2-7; D is perhaps TRBD1 (5 bases). V was pared by 6 bases and J by 0 bases, with 15 bases between. CDR3 length: 14 residues. Germline V lookup: CDR1 DFQATT, CDR2 SNEGSKA (reference sequence).

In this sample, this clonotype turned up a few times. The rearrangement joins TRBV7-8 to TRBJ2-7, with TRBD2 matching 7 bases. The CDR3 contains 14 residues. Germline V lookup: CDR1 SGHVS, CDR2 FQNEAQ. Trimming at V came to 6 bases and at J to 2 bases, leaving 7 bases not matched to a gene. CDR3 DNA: TGTGCCAGCAGGCTCAGCGGGGCCGCCTACGAGCAGTACTTC. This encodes CASRLSGAAYEQYF.

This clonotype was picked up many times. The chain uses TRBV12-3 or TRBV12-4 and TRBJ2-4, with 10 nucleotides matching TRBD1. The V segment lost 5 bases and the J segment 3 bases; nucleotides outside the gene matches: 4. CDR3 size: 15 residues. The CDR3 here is CASSSGTGDKNIQYF. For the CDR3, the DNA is TGTGCCAGCAGTAGCGGGACAGGGGACAAAAACATTCAGTACTTC.

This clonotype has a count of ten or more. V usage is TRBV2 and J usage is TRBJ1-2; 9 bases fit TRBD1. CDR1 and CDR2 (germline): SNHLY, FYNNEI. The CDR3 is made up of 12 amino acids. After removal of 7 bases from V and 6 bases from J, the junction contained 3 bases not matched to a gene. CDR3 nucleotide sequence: TGTGCCAGCACGACAGGGGGAGATGGCTACACCTTC. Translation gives CASTTGGDGYTF.

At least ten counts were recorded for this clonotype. CDR3 sequence: CASSFTSGAQETQYF. The CDR3 DNA reads as TGTGCCAGCAGTTTCACTAGCGGAGCCCAAGAGACCCAGTACTTC. This chain uses TRBV28 with TRBJ2-5, with 8 bases matching TRBD2. Trimming removed 3 bases from V and 1 base from J; junction bases left unmatched: 4. Germline V gene data show CDR1 as MDHEN and CDR2 as SYDVKM. This CDR3 spans 15 amino acids.

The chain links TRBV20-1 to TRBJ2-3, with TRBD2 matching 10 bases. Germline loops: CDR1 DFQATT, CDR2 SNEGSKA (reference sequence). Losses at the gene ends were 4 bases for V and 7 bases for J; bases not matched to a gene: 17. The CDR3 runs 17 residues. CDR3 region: CSANAGAIAGGPNTQYF. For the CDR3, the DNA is TGCAGTGCTAACGCGGGGGCAATAGCGGGAGGACCAAATACGCAGTATTTT.

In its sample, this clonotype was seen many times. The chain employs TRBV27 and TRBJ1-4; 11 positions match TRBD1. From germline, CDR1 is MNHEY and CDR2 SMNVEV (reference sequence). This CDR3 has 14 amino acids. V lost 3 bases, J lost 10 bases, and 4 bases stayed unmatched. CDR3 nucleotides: TGTGCCAGCAGTTTGGGGACAGGGGGTGGAAAACTGTTTTTT. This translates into CASSLGTGGGKLFF.

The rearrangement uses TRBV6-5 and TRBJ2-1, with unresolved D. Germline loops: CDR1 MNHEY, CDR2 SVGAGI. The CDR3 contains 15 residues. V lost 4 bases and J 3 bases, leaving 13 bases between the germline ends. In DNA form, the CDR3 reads TGTGCCAGCAGTTCCCCGTCCAGAAACTACAATGAGCAGTTCTTC. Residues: CASSSPSRNYNEQFF.

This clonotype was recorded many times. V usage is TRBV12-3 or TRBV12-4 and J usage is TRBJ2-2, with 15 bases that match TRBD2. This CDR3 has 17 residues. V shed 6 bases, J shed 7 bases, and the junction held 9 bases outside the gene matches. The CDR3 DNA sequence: TGTGCCAGCAGAATACGGACTAGCGGGAGGGTGCTCGGGGAGCTGTTTTTT. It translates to CASRIRTSGRVLGELFF.

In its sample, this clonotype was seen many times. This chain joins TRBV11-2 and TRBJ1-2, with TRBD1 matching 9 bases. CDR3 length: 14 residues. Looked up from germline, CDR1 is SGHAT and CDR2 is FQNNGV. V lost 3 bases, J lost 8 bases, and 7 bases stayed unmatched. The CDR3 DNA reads TGTGCCAGCAGCTTGGAGGACAGGGGAGGAGGCTACACCTTC. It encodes CASSLEDRGGGYTF.

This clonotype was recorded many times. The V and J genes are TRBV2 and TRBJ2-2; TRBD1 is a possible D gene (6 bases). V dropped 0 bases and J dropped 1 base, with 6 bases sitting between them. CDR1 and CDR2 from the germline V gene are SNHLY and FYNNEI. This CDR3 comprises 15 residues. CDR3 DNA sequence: TGTGCCAGCAGTGAAGCAGGGGGGAACACCGGGGAGCTGTTTTTT. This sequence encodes CASSEAGGNTGELFF.

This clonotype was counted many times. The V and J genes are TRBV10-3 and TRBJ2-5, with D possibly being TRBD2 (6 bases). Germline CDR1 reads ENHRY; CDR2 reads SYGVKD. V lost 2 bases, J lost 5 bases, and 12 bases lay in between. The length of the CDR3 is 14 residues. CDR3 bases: TGTGCCATCAGTGAGAGGGGAGCGGGCGAGACCCAGTACTTC. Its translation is CAISERGAGETQYF.

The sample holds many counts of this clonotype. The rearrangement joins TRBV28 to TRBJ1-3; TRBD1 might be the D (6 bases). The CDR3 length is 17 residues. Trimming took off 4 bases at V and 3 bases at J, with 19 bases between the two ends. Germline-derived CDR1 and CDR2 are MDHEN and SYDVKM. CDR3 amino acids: CASSSTREGEGGNTIYF. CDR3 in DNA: TGTGCCAGCAGTTCCACTCGAGAGGGGGAAGGTGGAAACACCATATATTTT.

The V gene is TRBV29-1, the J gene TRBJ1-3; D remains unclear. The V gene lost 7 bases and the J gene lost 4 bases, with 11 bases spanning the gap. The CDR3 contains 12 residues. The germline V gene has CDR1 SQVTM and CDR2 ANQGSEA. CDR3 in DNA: TGCAGCGGGGTGGGAAACGGAAACACCATATATTTT. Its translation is CSGVGNGNTIYF.

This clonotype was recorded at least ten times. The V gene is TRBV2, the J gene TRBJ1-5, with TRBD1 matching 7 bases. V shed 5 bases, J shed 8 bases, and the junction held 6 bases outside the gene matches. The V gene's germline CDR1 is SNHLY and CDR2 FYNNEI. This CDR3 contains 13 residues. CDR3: CASSPGGVEPQHF. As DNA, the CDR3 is TGTGCCAGCAGTCCAGGGGGTGTAGAGCCCCAGCATTTT.

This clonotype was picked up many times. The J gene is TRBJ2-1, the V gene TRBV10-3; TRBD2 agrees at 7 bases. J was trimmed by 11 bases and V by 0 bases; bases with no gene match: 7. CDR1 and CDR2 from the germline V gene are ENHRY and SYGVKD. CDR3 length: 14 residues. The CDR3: CAISESGREGQQFF. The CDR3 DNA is TGTGCCATCAGTGAGTCGGGCAGGGAGGGTCAGCAGTTCTTC.

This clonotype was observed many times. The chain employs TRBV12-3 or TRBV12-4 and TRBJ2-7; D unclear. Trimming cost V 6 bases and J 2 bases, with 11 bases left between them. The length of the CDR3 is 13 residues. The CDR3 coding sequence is TGTGCCAGCAGCCTCCAAGGGACCTACGAGCAGTACTTC. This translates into CASSLQGTYEQYF.

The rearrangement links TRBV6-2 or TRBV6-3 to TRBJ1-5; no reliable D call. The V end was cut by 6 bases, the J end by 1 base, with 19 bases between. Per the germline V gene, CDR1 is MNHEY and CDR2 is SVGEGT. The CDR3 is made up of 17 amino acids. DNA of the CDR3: TGTGCCAGCAGGGAACGCTCGGCAGGCGAAAGCAATCAGCCCCAGCATTTT. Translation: CASRERSAGESNQPQHF.